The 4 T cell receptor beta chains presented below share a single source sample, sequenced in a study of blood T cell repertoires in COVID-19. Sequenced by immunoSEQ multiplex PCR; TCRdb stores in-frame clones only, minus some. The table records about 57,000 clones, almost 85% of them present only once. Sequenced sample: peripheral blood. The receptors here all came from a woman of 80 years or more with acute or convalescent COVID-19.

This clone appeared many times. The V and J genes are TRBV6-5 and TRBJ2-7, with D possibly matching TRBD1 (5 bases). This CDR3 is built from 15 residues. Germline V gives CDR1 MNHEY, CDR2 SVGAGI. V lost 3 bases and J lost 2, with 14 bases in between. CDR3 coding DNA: TGTGCCAGCAGTTATGGGCAGGGCCCCACCTACGAGCAGTACTTC. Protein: CASSYGQGPTYEQYF.

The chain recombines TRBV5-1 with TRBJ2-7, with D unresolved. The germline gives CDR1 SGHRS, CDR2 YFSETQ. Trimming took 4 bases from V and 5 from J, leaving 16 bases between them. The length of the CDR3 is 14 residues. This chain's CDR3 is CASSPDKDNNEQYF. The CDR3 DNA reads TGCGCCAGCAGCCCTGACAAAGATAACAACGAGCAGTACTTC.

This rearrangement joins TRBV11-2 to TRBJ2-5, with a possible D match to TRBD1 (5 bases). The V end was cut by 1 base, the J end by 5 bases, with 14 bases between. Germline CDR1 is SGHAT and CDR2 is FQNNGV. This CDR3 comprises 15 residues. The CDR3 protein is CASSLGARPGETQYF. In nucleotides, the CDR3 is TGTGCCAGCAGCTTAGGGGCCAGGCCAGGGGAGACCCAGTACTTC.

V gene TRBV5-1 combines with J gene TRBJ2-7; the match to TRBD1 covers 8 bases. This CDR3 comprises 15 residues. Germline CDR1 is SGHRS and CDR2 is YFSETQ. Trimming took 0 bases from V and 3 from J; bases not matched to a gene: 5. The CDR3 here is CASSLEQGVFYEQYF. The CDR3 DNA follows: TGCGCCAGCAGCTTGGAACAGGGGGTGTTCTACGAGCAGTACTTC.